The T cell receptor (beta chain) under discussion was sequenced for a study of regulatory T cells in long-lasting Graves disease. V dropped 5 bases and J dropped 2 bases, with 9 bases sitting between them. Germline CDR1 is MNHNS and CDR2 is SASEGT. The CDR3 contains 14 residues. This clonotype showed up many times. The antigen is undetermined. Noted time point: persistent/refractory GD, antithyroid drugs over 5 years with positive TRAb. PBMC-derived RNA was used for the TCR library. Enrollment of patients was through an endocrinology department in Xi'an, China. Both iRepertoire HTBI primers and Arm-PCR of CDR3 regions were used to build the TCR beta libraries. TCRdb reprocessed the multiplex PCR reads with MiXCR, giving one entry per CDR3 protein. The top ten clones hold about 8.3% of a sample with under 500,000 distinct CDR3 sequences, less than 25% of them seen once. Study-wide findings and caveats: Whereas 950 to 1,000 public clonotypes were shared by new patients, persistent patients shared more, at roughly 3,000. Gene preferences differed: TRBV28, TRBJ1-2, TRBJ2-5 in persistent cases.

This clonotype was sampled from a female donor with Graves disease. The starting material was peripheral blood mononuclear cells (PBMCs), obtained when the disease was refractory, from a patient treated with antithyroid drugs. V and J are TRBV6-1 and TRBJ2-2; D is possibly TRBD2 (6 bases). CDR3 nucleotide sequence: TGTGCCAGCAGTCGTAGCGGAAACACCGGGGAGCTGTTTTTT. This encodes CASSRSGNTGELFF.